This section outlines one TCR beta chain sequence together with its context. Its specificity is unknown. Sequencing was done on patients that had shown CD8+CD57+ cell expansion by flow cytometry. Germline V gene sequence: CDR1 SGHVS, CDR2 FNYEAQ. The ends were cut back, 4 bases at V and 8 bases at J, with 11 bases in the middle. This CDR3 has 12 amino acids. This sample is part of a study of CD8+CD57+ T cells in acquired aplastic anemia. Findings and caveats of the study: Patients had under 30 CD8+ CDR3 sequences in common with controls (the shared set).

TCR beta VDJ and CDR3 were profiled, and genomic DNA was the template. One entry per CDR3 protein, called by TCRdb with MiXCR from the reads. Of about 180,000 distinct CDR3 sequences in the sample, less than 65% are singletons; the top ten hold approximately 46%. Sequenced input: sorted CD4+, CD8+, or CD8+CD57+ T cells (not recorded which) from PBMCs. The source is a human donor with aplastic anemia. The chain uses TRBV7-6 and TRBJ1-1; D not certain. The CDR3 nucleotides read TGTGCCAGCAGCTCTGGAAGTAAGGAAGCTTTCTTT. Translation: CASSSGSKEAFF.